The 24 T cell receptor beta chains in this list originate from one sample, sequenced in a study of neurological immune-mediated disorders. TCRdb reprocessed the 5' RACE reads with MiXCR, giving one entry per CDR3 protein. The table has around 71,000 distinct CDR3 sequences, approximately 14% seen once. Indicated time point: longitudinal time-point 1 (baseline). Sequences were obtained from PBMCs. Receptors were obtained from a female donor with HTLV-1-associated myelopathy (HAM/TSP).

This clonotype was counted ten times or more. The rearrangement links TRBV20-1 to TRBJ1-1; a weak D match, TRBD1 (6 bases). V lost 6 bases and J 1 base, leaving 15 bases between the germline ends. Germline V lookup: CDR1 DFQATT, CDR2 SNEGSKA (reference sequence). The CDR3 is 14 residues long. The CDR3 protein is CSARRGGENTEAFF. CDR3 sequence (DNA): TGCAGTGCCCGCCGAGGGGGGGAGAACACTGAAGCTTTCTTT.

The table lists this clonotype with many counts. V gene TRBV12-3 or TRBV12-4 combines with J gene TRBJ2-5; perhaps TRBD2 as D (6 bases). The CDR3 has 14 amino acids. V dropped 6 bases and J dropped 5 bases, with 16 bases sitting between them. This CDR3 is CASSSEGIVETQYF. CDR3 DNA sequence: TGTGCCAGCAGCTCGGAGGGGATAGTGGAGACCCAGTACTTC.

This clonotype has at least ten counts. V usage is TRBV5-1 and J usage is TRBJ1-1; no clear D. The CDR3 is 14 residues long. Germline CDR1 reads SGHRS; CDR2 reads YFSETQ. V was shortened by 4 bases and J by 0 bases, with 10 bases between the two germline ends. CDR3 in DNA: TGCGCCAGCAGCGGCGGACGGATGAACACTGAAGCTTTCTTT. Its protein is CASSGGRMNTEAFF.

This clonotype has at least ten counts. The chain combines TRBV5-1 with TRBJ2-7, with D tentatively TRBD1 or TRBD2 (5 bases each). CDR1 and CDR2 (germline): SGHRS, YFSETQ. The CDR3 runs 14 residues. V lost 1 base and J lost 7, with 15 bases in between. CDR3 residues: CASSLWDGGGEQYF. Written as DNA, the CDR3 is TGCGCCAGCAGCTTGTGGGACGGTGGCGGGGAGCAGTACTTC. Using reference TRBV5-1 and TRBJ2-7 for the parts outside the CDR3, the full variable domain is KAGVTQTPRYLIKTRGQQVTLSCSPISGHRSVSWYQQTPGQGLQFLFEYFSETQRNKGNFPGRFSGRQFSNSRSEMNVSTLELGDSALYLCASSLWDGGGEQYFGPGTRLTVT.

Regarding this clonotype: This may stem from a read error, because a much larger clone lies one nucleotide away. This chain connects TRBV3-1 to TRBJ2-7, with a possible D match to TRBD2 (5 bases). CDR3 length equals 13 residues. Germline V gene data show CDR1 as LGHDT and CDR2 as YNNKEL (reference sequence). The DNA for the CDR3 is TGTGCCAACAGCCAACTCACGAGGGACGAGCAGTACTTC. This gives the protein CANSQLTRDEQYF.

This clonotype was seen ten or more times. This sequence joins TRBV6-5 and TRBJ2-7; maybe TRBD2 (5 bases). Germline CDR1 MNHEY, CDR2 SVGAGI. V was pared by 0 bases and J by 0 bases, with 12 bases between. The CDR3 is made up of 16 amino acids. As DNA, the CDR3 is TGTGCCAGCAGTTACTCCAGCGGAAGAAGCTCCTACGAGCAGTACTTC. This codes for CASSYSSGRSSYEQYF.

This chain links TRBV5-1 with TRBJ2-3; TRBD1 agrees at 8 bases. The CDR3 covers 17 residues. Germline V lookup: CDR1 SGHRS, CDR2 YFSETQ. V shed 5 bases, J shed 0 bases, and the junction held 11 bases outside the gene matches. As DNA, the CDR3 is TGCGCCAGCAGGAGCGACAGGGGAGTGGAGAGCACAGATACGCAGTATTTT. This translates into CASRSDRGVESTDTQYF. Full variable domain (outside the CDR3, taken from reference TRBV5-1 and TRBJ2-3): KAGVTQTPRYLIKTRGQQVTLSCSPISGHRSVSWYQQTPGQGLQFLFEYFSETQRNKGNFPGRFSGRQFSNSRSEMNVSTLELGDSALYLCASRSDRGVESTDTQYFGPGTRLTVL.

The V gene is TRBV20-1, the J gene TRBJ1-4, with D possibly TRBD1 on 5 matching bases. This CDR3 spans 14 amino acids. The V end was cut by 5 bases, the J end by 5 bases, with 15 bases between. Germline-derived CDR1 and CDR2 are DFQATT and SNEGSKA (reference sequence). The DNA of the CDR3 is TGCAGTGCTGGAATCGGGACGGGCAATGAAAAACTGTTTTTT. Its protein product is CSAGIGTGNEKLFF.

This clonotype has a handful of counts. CDR3 protein: CASSPLMRGGAGDTQYF. CDR3 DNA: TGCGCCAGCAGCCCCCTTATGAGGGGGGGCGCGGGTGATACGCAGTATTTT. The chain carries TRBV4-1 and TRBJ2-3, with a weak D call TRBD2 (7 bases). V lost 4 bases and J 6 bases, leaving 23 bases between the germline ends. The CDR3 has 17 amino acids. From germline, CDR1 is MGHRA and CDR2 YSYEKL.

This clonotype has a count of ten or more. The chain combines TRBV5-1 with TRBJ1-5, with D unresolved. V lost 0 bases and J 8 bases, leaving 12 bases between the germline ends. Germline V gene sequence: CDR1 SGHRS, CDR2 YFSETQ. The CDR3 totals 14 residues. The CDR3 here is CASSLEGPAEPQHF. CDR3 nucleotide sequence: TGCGCCAGCAGCTTGGAGGGCCCCGCAGAGCCCCAGCATTTT.

This clonotype occurred many times. The chain couples TRBV5-1 to TRBJ2-5; 8 nucleotides line up with TRBD1. Germline V gene data show CDR1 as SGHRS and CDR2 as YFSETQ. Unmatched junction bases numbered 7, after V lost 5 bases and J lost 4 bases. This CDR3 comprises 14 residues. The CDR3 loop reads CASRGSDRGETQYF. CDR3 nucleotides: TGCGCCAGCAGGGGCTCTGACAGGGGAGAGACCCAGTACTTC.

The sample holds a few counts of this clonotype. J is TRBJ2-5 and V is TRBV5-1; TRBD1 agrees at 7 bases. Germline V gene data show CDR1 as SGHRS and CDR2 as YFSETQ. With V trimmed by 3 bases and J by 3 bases, 5 bases remained unmatched. CDR3 length equals 14 residues. CDR3 nucleotides: TGCGCCAGCAGCTCCTACAGGGGCGAAGAGACCCAGTACTTC. It translates to CASSSYRGEETQYF.

This clonotype was seen at least ten times. The chain is built from TRBV27 and TRBJ2-6; 9 bases map to TRBD1. The CDR3 runs to 16 residues. Germline CDR1 is MNHEY and CDR2 is SMNVEV (reference sequence). V lost 8 bases, J lost 4 bases, and 9 bases stayed unmatched. The CDR3 region has the DNA TGTGCCAGCGGCCCCGGGACAGGGACCGGGGCCAACGTCCTGACTTTC. Its protein is CASGPGTGTGANVLTF.

This clonotype was detected many times. The V and J genes are TRBV28 and TRBJ2-1; 11 nucleotides match TRBD2. The J segment lost 5 bases and the V segment lost 6 bases, leaving 6 bases of the junction unmatched. CDR3 length: 15 residues. The germline gives CDR1 MDHEN, CDR2 SYDVKM. The CDR3 DNA sequence: TGTGCCAGCAGGGGTAGCGGGGGGGTCCACAATGAGCAGTTCTTC. Translation gives CASRGSGGVHNEQFF.

Many counts were recorded for this clonotype. This sequence joins TRBV6-5 and TRBJ1-5; D ambiguous. The germline CDR1 and CDR2 sequences are MNHEY and SVGAGI. V was trimmed by 5 bases and J by 4 bases, leaving 12 bases between them. This CDR3 spans 14 amino acids. The CDR3 protein is CASSPSLGNQPQHF. The CDR3 DNA follows: TGTGCCAGCAGTCCATCCCTGGGGAATCAGCCCCAGCATTTT.

This chain connects TRBV18 to TRBJ1-2; 7 bases map to TRBD1. Germline V gene sequence: CDR1 KGHSH, CDR2 LQKENI. After removal of 1 base from V and 0 bases from J, the junction contained 5 bases not matched to a gene. The CDR3 loop spans 16 amino acids. The CDR3 loop is CASSPRTGEANYGYTF. The DNA of the CDR3 is TGTGCCAGCTCACCACGGACAGGAGAAGCTAACTATGGCTACACCTTC.

Concerning this clonotype: This may be a read error: a much more frequent sequence differs by one nucleotide. The chain links TRBV12-3 or TRBV12-4 to TRBJ1-1; D call uncertain. The V end lost 4 bases, the J end lost 5 bases, and 17 bases lay between the germline ends. The CDR3 extends over 15 amino acids. CDR3 nucleotides: TGTGCCAGCAGTTCGGGAGGGCACCAGGAAACTGAAGCTTTCTTT. This gives the protein CASSSGGHQETEAFF.

A note on this clonotype: With a much larger clone just one base away, this may be a read error. The rearrangement joins TRBV12-3 or TRBV12-4 to TRBJ2-2; the D gene is possibly TRBD2 (7 bases). There are 15 residues in the CDR3. CDR3 coding DNA: TGTGCCAGCAGTTTACTGGCGGGGGCCACCGGGGAGCTGTCTTTT. Its translation is CASSLLAGATGELSF.

This clonotype was seen at least ten times. V and J are TRBV7-8 and TRBJ2-2; 9 nucleotides agree with TRBD2. J gave up 7 bases and V 4 bases, and 7 bases lay outside the gene matches. The CDR3 has 15 amino acids. The V gene's germline CDR1 is SGHVS and CDR2 FQNEAQ. For the CDR3, the DNA is TGTGCCAGCAGCTCGCGCGGGGGGGCCGGCGGGGAGCTGTTTTTT. Its translation: CASSSRGGAGGELFF.

V is TRBV4-1 and J is TRBJ2-1; D is perhaps TRBD2 (6 bases). CDR1 MGHRA and CDR2 YSYEKL come from the germline V gene. The ends were cut back, 0 bases at V and 3 bases at J, with 12 bases in the middle. The CDR3 loop spans 16 amino acids. CDR3 in amino acids: CASSQEGGAYYNEQFF. The CDR3 DNA sequence: TGCGCCAGCAGCCAAGAAGGCGGGGCCTACTACAATGAGCAGTTCTTC.

At least ten counts were recorded for this clonotype. This rearrangement joins TRBV5-1 to TRBJ2-7; D is undetermined. Germline-derived CDR1 and CDR2 are SGHRS and YFSETQ. CDR3 length equals 13 residues. Trimming removed 3 bases at V and 6 bases at J, with 13 bases between. The CDR3 DNA reads TGCGCCAGCAGCTCACGGAGTCTGACCGAGCAGTACTTC. Translating it yields CASSSRSLTEQYF.

This clonotype was seen at least ten times. The gene calls are TRBV10-3 and TRBJ2-1, with D possibly TRBD1 on 5 matching bases. The CDR3 has 13 amino acids. Germline loops: CDR1 ENHRY, CDR2 SYGVKD. Trimming took off 8 bases at V and 7 bases at J, with 15 bases between the two ends. In DNA, the CDR3 is TGTGCCATCGGCCCCCAGGGCGTGAATGAGCAGTTCTTC. Translation: CAIGPQGVNEQFF.

DNA of the CDR3: TGTGCCAGCAGCTTGCACTGCGGGTTGGCCTACGAGCAGTACTTC. Translation: CASSLHCGLAYEQYF. The chain is built from TRBV5-6 and TRBJ2-7; D possibly corresponds to TRBD2 (5 bases). V lost 1 base to trimming and J lost 2 bases, with 13 bases between them. The CDR3 consists of 15 residues. Germline V lookup: CDR1 SGHDT, CDR2 YYEEEE.

This clonotype was observed at least ten times. The chain links TRBV20-1 to TRBJ1-6, with a weak D call TRBD1 (5 bases). The CDR3 covers 18 residues. The germline V and J ends were trimmed by 5 bases and 10 bases, with 30 bases remaining between them. Germline lookup yields CDR1 DFQATT and CDR2 SNEGSKA (reference sequence). CDR3 loop: CSASYPGRIRVGGSPLHF. The CDR3 DNA sequence: TGCAGTGCTTCATATCCGGGACGTATCCGCGTTGGGGGATCACCCCTCCACTTT.